This entry is about one T cell receptor beta chain. The data were taken from a study of CD8 T cells in Susac syndrome. RNA, at about 0.45 to 1 ug, was reverse transcribed with random hexamers. MiXCR, run by TCRdb on the immunoSEQ multiplex PCR reads, gives a single entry per CDR3 protein. The repertoire holds 300,000 to 350,000 distinct CDR3 sequences, about 91% seen once, with over 0.065% in the top ten. The length of the CDR3 is 15 residues. Germline CDR1 is SQVTM and CDR2 is ANQGSEA. Losses at the gene ends were 1 base for V and 2 bases for J; bases not matched to a gene: 6. The receptor was isolated from a human donor with multiple sclerosis. The sample taken for sequencing was CD4+ T cells from PBMCs. The rearrangement joins TRBV29-1 to TRBJ1-2, with TRBD1 matching 8 bases. CDR3 sequence reads: CSVEVRGTGNYGYTF. Written as DNA, the CDR3 is TGCAGCGTTGAAGTACGAGGGACAGGCAACTATGGCTACACCTTC.